This TCR beta chain comes out of a study of T cells in localized non-small cell lung cancer. Trimming took 8 bases from V and 0 from J; bases not matched to a gene: 8. The CDR3 covers 15 residues. Germline lookup yields CDR1 MNHEY and CDR2 SMNVEV (reference sequence). About this clone itself: Its antigen remains unknown.

Profiled with immunoSEQ multiplex PCR; TCRdb holds only in-frame clones, not every one. Of 70,000 or so clones in the sample, around 85% are singletons; the top ten hold approximately 1.2%. Study-wide results and limits: A median about 50 of the top 100 tumor clones appeared in adjacent lung. Sequencing covered just one tumor region, so heterogeneity cannot be ruled out. Uninvolved adjacent lung had the highest recorded T cell clonality, with tumor below it.

The TCR sequence derives from a female donor over 55 with stage I lung adenocarcinoma. The material sequenced was peripheral blood, taken before any cancer treatment. The chain has TRBV27 and TRBJ2-3; 7 bases agree with TRBD1. The CDR3 DNA reads TGTGCCAGCTCGCTCCGGGACAGAAGCACAGATACGCAGTATTTT. It yields the protein CASSLRDRSTDTQYF.